The clone carrying this T cell receptor beta chain appeared many times. Its antigen is not known. The V gene end was trimmed by 4 bases and the J gene end by 5 bases; junction bases not matched to a gene: 15. CDR3 length: 17 residues. Per the germline V gene, CDR1 is MNHNY and CDR2 is SVGAGI (reference sequence). Sample barcodes and UMIs were carried by the TCR alpha and TCR beta cDNA libraries that 5'RACE generated with constant-segment primers. MiXCR, run by TCRdb on the 5' RACE reads, gives a single entry per CDR3 protein. The data contain hundreds of thousands of distinct CDR3 sequences, about 22% of them singletons. The data derive from a study of T-cell memory formation after mild COVID-19. Turning to the study itself: TCR clusters were mostly confined to one donor each.

General study points: The pre-infection memory compartment contained some responding clones, suggesting cross-reactive memory joined. In second-wave clones peaking day 37, SARS-CoV-2 specificity remained unconfirmed.

Source material: PBMCs or a T cell subset sorted from them (not recorded which). The origin of this receptor is an adult woman who had mild COVID-19 (a few samples of this study predate the infection). Cell type and time point are not known. The chain recombines TRBV6-6 with TRBJ2-5; 8 nucleotides agree with TRBD1. The DNA for the CDR3 is TGTGCCAGCAGTTTAAAGGACAGGGCAGGGGTAAGGGAGACCCAGTACTTC. Encoded protein: CASSLKDRAGVRETQYF.